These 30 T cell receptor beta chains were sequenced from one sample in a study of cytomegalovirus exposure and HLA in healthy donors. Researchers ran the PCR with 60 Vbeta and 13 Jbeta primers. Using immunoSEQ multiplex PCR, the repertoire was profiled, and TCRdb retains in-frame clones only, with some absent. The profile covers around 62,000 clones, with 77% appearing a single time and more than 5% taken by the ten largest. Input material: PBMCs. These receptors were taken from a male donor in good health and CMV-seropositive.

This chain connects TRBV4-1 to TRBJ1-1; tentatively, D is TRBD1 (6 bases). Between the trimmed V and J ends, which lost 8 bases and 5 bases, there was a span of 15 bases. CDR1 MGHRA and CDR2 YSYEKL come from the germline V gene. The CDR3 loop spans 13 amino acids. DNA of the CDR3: TGCGCCAGCGGAGAACAGGGTTGGACTGAAGCTTTCTTT. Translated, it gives CASGEQGWTEAFF.

CDR3 in amino acids: CASSSPSGQGGYGYTF. Written as DNA, the CDR3 is TGTGCCAGCAGCTCCCCTTCCGGACAGGGAGGTTATGGCTACACCTTC. The chain is built from TRBV5-5 and TRBJ1-2; 8 nucleotides line up with TRBD1. CDR1 and CDR2 (germline): SGHKS, YYEKEE (reference sequence). The trim removed 3 bases at V and 5 bases at J, leaving 12 bases unmatched. The CDR3 length is 16 residues.

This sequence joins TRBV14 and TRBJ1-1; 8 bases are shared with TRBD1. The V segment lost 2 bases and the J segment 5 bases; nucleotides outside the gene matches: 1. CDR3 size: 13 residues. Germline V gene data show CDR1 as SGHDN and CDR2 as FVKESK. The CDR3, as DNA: TGTGCCAGCAGCCAAAGACAGGGGACTGAAGCTTTCTTT. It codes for CASSQRQGTEAFF.

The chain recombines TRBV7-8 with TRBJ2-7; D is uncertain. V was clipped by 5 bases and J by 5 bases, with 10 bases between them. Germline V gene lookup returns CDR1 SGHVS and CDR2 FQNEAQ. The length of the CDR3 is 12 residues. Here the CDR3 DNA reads TGTGCCAGCAGCGTCCATAGAGACGAGCAGTACTTC. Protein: CASSVHRDEQYF.

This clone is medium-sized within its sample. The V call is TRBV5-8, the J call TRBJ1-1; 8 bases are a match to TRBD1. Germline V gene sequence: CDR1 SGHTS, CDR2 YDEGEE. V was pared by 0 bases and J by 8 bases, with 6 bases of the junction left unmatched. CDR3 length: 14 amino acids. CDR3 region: CASSLGQGSEEAFF. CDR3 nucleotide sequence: TGTGCCAGCAGCTTGGGACAGGGGAGCGAAGAAGCTTTCTTT.

The CDR3 loop reads CASSYSGTGHYGYTF. CDR3 nucleotide sequence: TGTGCCAGCAGTTACTCGGGGACAGGACACTATGGCTACACCTTC. The chain couples TRBV6-5 to TRBJ1-2; 8 bases are shared with TRBD1. The CDR3 sequence is 15 residues long. After removal of 0 bases from V and 3 bases from J, the junction contained 3 bases not matched to a gene. From germline, CDR1 is MNHEY and CDR2 SVGAGI.

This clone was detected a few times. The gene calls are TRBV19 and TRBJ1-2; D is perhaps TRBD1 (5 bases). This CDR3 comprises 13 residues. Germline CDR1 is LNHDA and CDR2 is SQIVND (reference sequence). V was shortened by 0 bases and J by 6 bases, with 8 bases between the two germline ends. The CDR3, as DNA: TGTGCCAGTAGTATAGACCAAGGGGATGGCTACACCTTC. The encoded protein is CASSIDQGDGYTF.

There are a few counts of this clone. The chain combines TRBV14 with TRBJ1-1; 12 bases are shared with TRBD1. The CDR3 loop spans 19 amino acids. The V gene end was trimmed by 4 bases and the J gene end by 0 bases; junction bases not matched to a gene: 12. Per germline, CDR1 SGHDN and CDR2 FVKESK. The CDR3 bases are TGTGCCAGCAGCCCTTTTATCCCCGGGACAGGGGGCCTGAACACTGAAGCTTTCTTT. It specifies CASSPFIPGTGGLNTEAFF.

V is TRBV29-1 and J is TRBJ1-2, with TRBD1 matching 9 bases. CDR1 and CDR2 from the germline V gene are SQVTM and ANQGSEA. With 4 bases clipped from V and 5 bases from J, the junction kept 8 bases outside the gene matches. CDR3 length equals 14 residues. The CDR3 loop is CSVGADRGGYGYTF. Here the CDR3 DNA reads TGCAGCGTTGGAGCGGACAGGGGCGGGTATGGCTACACCTTC.

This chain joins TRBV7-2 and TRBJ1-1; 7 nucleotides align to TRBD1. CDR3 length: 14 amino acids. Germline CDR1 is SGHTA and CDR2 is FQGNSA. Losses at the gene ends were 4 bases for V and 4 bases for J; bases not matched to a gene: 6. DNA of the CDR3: TGTGCCAGCAGCTCAACGGGACAGCTCACTGAAGCTTTCTTT. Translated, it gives CASSSTGQLTEAFF.

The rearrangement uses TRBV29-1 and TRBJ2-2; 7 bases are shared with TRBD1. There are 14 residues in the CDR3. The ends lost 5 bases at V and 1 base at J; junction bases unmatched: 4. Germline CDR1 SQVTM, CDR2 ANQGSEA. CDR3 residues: CSVTTGRNTGELFF. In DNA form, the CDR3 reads TGCAGCGTTACGACAGGGCGGAACACCGGGGAGCTGTTTTTT.

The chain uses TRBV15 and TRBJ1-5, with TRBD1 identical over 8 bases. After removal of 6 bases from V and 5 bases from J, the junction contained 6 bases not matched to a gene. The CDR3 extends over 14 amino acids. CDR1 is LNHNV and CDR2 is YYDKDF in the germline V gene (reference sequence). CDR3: CATSSQGAHQPQHF. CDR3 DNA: TGTGCCACCAGTTCGCAGGGGGCTCATCAGCCCCAGCATTTT.

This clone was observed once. CDR3 protein: CASSPDRVESPLHF. The CDR3, as DNA: TGTGCCAGCAGCCCGGACAGGGTAGAATCACCCCTCCACTTT. The chain links TRBV27 to TRBJ1-6; 8 nucleotides line up with TRBD1. This CDR3 has 14 amino acids. Trimming cost V 6 bases and J 10 bases; bases outside gene matches: 8. Germline V lookup: CDR1 MNHEY, CDR2 SMNVEV (reference sequence).

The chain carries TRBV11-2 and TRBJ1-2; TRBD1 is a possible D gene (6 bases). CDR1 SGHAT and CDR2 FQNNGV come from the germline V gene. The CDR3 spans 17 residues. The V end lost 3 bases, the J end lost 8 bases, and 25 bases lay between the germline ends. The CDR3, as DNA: TGTGCCAGCAGCTTGCGCCCAGATATTTCCAGGGGTGGGGGCTACACCTTC. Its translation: CASSLRPDISRGGGYTF.

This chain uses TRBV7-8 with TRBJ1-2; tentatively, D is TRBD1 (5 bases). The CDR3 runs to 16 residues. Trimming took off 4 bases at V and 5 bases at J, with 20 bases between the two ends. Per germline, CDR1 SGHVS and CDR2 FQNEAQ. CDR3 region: CASSSVGVGGLYGYTF. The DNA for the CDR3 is TGTGCCAGCAGCTCCGTTGGGGTGGGGGGTTTATATGGCTACACCTTC. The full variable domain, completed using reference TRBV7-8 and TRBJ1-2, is GAGVSQSPRYKVAKRGQDVALRCDPISGHVSLFWYQQALGQGPEFLTYFQNEAQLDKSGLPSDRFFAERPEGSVSTLKIQRTQQEDSAVYLCASSSVGVGGLYGYTFGSGTRLTVV.

The CDR3: CASTLAGKQFF. In DNA, the CDR3 is TGTGCCAGCACCCTTGCGGGGAAGCAGTTCTTC. The rearrangement uses TRBV27 and TRBJ2-1; the D gene is possibly TRBD2 (6 bases). The CDR3 has 11 residues. Germline CDR1 reads MNHEY; CDR2 reads SMNVEV (reference sequence). V was cut by 7 bases and J by 11 bases, with 12 bases left in between.

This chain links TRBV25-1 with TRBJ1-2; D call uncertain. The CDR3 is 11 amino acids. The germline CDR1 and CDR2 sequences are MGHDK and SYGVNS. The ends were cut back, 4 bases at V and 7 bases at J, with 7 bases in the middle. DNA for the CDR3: TGTGCCAGCAGTGCAGTGGCTGGCTACACCTTC. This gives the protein CASSAVAGYTF.

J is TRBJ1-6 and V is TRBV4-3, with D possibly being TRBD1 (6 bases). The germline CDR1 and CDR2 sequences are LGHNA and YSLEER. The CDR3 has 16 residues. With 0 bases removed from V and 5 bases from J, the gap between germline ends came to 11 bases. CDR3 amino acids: CASSQDRAGDNSPLHF. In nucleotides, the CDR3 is TGCGCCAGCAGCCAAGATCGCGCAGGGGATAATTCACCCCTCCACTTT.

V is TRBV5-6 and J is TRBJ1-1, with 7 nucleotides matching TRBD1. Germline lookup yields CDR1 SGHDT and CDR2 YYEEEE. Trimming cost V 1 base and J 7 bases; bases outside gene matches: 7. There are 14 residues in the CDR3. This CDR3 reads CASSLWGQLDEAFF. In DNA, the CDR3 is TGTGCCAGCAGCTTGTGGGGACAGTTAGATGAAGCTTTCTTT. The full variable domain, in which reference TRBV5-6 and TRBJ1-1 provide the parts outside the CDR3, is DAGVTQSPTHLIKTRGQQVTLRCSPKSGHDTVSWYQQALGQGPQFIFQYYEEEERQRGNFPDRFSGHQFPNYSSELNVNALLLGDSALYLCASSLWGQLDEAFFGQGTRLTVV.

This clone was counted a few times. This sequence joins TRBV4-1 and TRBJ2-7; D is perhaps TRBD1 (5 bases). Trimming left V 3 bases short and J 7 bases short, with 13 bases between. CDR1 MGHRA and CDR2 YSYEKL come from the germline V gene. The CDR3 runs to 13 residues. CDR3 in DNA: TGCGCCAGCAGCCACGATGGGGCGCGAGAGCAGTACTTC. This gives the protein CASSHDGAREQYF.

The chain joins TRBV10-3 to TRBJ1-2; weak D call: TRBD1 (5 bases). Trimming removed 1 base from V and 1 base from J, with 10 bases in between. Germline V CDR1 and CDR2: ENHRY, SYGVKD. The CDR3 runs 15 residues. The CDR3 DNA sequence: TGTGCCATCAGTGAGTACCCAGGGATTAACTATGGCTACACCTTC. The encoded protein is CAISEYPGINYGYTF.

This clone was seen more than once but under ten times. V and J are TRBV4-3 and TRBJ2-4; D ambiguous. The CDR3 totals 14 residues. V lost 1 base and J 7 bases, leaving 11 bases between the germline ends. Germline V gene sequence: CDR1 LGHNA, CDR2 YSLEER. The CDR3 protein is CASSQGQLRNIQYF. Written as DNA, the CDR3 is TGCGCCAGCAGCCAAGGTCAGCTCAGGAACATTCAGTACTTC.

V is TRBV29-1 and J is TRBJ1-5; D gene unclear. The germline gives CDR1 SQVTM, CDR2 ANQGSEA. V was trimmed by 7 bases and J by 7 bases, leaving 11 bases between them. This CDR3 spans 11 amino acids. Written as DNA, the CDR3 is TGCAGCGACGCGACGGGGCAGCCCCAGCATTTT. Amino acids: CSDATGQPQHF.

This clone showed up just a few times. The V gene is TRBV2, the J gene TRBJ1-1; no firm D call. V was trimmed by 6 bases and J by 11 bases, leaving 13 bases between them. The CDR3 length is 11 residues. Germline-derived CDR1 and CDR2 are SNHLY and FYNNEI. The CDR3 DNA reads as TGTGCCAGCAGACAAGCACCGGAGGCTTTCTTT. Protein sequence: CASRQAPEAFF.

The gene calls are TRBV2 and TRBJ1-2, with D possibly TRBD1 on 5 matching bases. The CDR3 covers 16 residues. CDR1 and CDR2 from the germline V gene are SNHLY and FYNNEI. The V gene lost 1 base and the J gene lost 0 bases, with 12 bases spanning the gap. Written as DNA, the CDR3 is TGTGCCAGCAGTGAAGGGGGGGGTAAGGCTAACTATGGCTACACCTTC. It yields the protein CASSEGGGKANYGYTF.

As DNA, the CDR3 is TGTGCCAGCAGCTCGACAGTTCACGAGCAGTACTTC. Translation gives CASSSTVHEQYF. This rearrangement joins TRBV7-8 to TRBJ2-7, with D tentatively TRBD1 (5 bases). This CDR3 comprises 12 residues. Per germline, CDR1 SGHVS and CDR2 FQNEAQ. V lost 4 bases, J lost 5 bases, and 9 bases lay in between.

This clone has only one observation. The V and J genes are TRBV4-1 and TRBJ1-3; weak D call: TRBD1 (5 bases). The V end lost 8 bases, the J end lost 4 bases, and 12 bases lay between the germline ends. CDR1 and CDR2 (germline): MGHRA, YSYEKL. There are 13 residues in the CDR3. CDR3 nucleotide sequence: TGCGCCAGCGGAACCGGGGGGGGAAACACCATATATTTT. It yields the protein CASGTGGGNTIYF.

Here the CDR3 DNA reads TGTGCCAGCAGTTACAGCGGCACACCCTCGAATCAGCCCCAGCATTTT. Translated: CASSYSGTPSNQPQHF. This chain uses TRBV6-5 with TRBJ1-5; D not resolved. Trimming removed 2 bases from V and 4 bases from J, with 15 bases in between. This CDR3 region has 16 residues. Germline V lookup: CDR1 MNHEY, CDR2 SVGAGI.

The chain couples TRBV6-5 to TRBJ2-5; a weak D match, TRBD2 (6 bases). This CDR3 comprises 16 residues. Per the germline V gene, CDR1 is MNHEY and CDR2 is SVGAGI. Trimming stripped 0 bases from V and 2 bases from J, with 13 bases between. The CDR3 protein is CASSYSPAGNQETQYF. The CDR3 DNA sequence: TGTGCCAGCAGTTACTCCCCTGCGGGGAATCAAGAGACCCAGTACTTC.

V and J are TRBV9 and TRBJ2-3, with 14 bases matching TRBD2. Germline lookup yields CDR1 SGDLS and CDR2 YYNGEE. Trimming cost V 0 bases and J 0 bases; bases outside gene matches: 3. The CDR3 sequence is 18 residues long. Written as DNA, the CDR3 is TGTGCCAGCAGCGTAGGAGGGACTAGCGGGGGTAGCACAGATACGCAGTATTTT. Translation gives CASSVGGTSGGSTDTQYF. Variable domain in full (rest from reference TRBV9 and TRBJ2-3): DSGVTQTPKHLITATGQRVTLRCSPRSGDLSVYWYQQSLDQGLQFLIQYYNGEERAKGNILERFSAQQFPDLHSELNLSSLELGDSALYFCASSVGGTSGGSTDTQYFGPGTRLTVL.